Shown below are 14 T cell receptor beta chains from a single sample sequenced in a study of blood T cell repertoires in COVID-19. Measured with immunoSEQ multiplex PCR; TCRdb has only the in-frame clones, and not every one. The data contain 240,000 or so clones, 86% of them singletons. Sequencing was carried out using peripheral blood. Receptors originate from a man in his 60s with acute or convalescent COVID-19.

The chain couples TRBV19 to TRBJ2-7; 7 nucleotides align to TRBD1. CDR3 size: 14 residues. Trimming removed 5 bases from V and 2 bases from J; junction bases left unmatched: 6. CDR1 is LNHDA and CDR2 is SQIVND in the germline V gene (reference sequence). CDR3 sequence: CASSLTGSAYEQYF. The CDR3, as DNA: TGTGCCAGTAGTTTGACAGGGAGTGCCTACGAGCAGTACTTC.

V gene TRBV11-3 combines with J gene TRBJ2-1; perhaps TRBD1 as D (5 bases). The CDR3 consists of 18 residues. Germline V CDR1 and CDR2: SGHNT, YENEEA. Trimming left V 0 bases short and J 10 bases short, with 25 bases between. CDR3 loop: CASSLDRGSRVQKTEQFF. The CDR3 region has the DNA TGTGCCAGCAGCTTAGATCGTGGTAGCAGGGTCCAGAAGACAGAGCAGTTCTTC.

The chain joins TRBV9 to TRBJ2-7; TRBD2 matches at 9 bases. V dropped 0 bases and J dropped 5; count of bases not matched to a gene: 12. The CDR3 runs to 17 residues. Germline CDR1 SGDLS, CDR2 YYNGEE. The CDR3 is CASSVEGGGRALNEQYF. The CDR3 DNA sequence: TGTGCCAGCAGCGTAGAGGGTGGCGGGAGGGCCCTCAACGAGCAGTACTTC.

The gene calls are TRBV19 and TRBJ2-1; 9 nucleotides agree with TRBD2. The CDR3 is 14 amino acids. With V trimmed by 10 bases and J by 3 bases, 7 bases remained unmatched. Germline V gene sequence: CDR1 LNHDA, CDR2 SQIVND (reference sequence). The CDR3 coding sequence is TGTGCCACCTCTAGCGGGGACCTCTACAATGAGCAGTTCTTC. Amino acids: CATSSGDLYNEQFF.

This clone has only a few counts. This chain's CDR3 is CATSLRDNEAFF. The CDR3 DNA sequence: TGTGCCACCAGCCTCCGGGACAATGAAGCTTTCTTT. J is TRBJ1-1 and V is TRBV15; D possibly corresponds to TRBD1 (6 bases). Germline V lookup: CDR1 LNHNV, CDR2 YYDKDF (reference sequence). The CDR3 spans 12 residues. The V end was cut by 5 bases, the J end by 7 bases, with 11 bases between.

This chain links TRBV5-5 with TRBJ1-2, with a possible D match to TRBD1 (5 bases). V was trimmed by 0 bases and J by 7 bases, leaving 22 bases between them. The CDR3 totals 17 residues. CDR1 SGHKS and CDR2 YYEKEE come from the germline V gene (reference sequence). Here the CDR3 DNA reads TGTGCCAGCAGCTTGGCCGAAGGGGCAGGGACTATCGGTGGCTACACCTTC. Translated, it gives CASSLAEGAGTIGGYTF.

This clone was seen more than once but under ten times. The chain couples TRBV7-2 to TRBJ1-2, with TRBD1 matching over 8 bases. This CDR3 region has 15 residues. The germline V gene has CDR1 SGHTA and CDR2 FQGNSA. Trimming removed 0 bases from V and 7 bases from J; junction bases left unmatched: 7. This CDR3 reads CASSLAGQGLGGYTF. For the CDR3, the DNA is TGTGCCAGCAGCTTAGCTGGACAGGGATTGGGTGGCTACACCTTC.

The chain carries TRBV6-5 and TRBJ2-1; TRBD1 aligns across 7 bases. The CDR3 is made up of 14 amino acids. Trimming took 6 bases from V and 3 from J; bases not matched to a gene: 5. The germline V gene has CDR1 MNHEY and CDR2 SVGAGI. The chain's CDR3 is CASSGTAFYNEQFF. CDR3 nucleotides: TGTGCCAGCAGCGGGACAGCGTTCTACAATGAGCAGTTCTTC.

V usage is TRBV5-1 and J usage is TRBJ2-5, with 8 positions matching TRBD1. Losses at the gene ends were 7 bases for V and 4 bases for J; bases not matched to a gene: 9. The length of the CDR3 is 14 residues. Germline V gene data show CDR1 as SGHRS and CDR2 as YFSETQ. DNA for the CDR3: TGCGCCAGCTCCGGGACAGGAGGATTAGAGACCCAGTACTTC. This codes for CASSGTGGLETQYF.

The V and J genes are TRBV3-1 (or the pseudogene TRBV3-2) and TRBJ2-7; D perhaps matches TRBD2 (6 bases). Trimming removed 3 bases from V and 3 bases from J, with 12 bases in between. CDR3 size: 14 residues. Germline V lookup: CDR1 LGHDT, CDR2 YNNKEL (reference sequence). The CDR3 reads CASSHLRDFYEQYF. The CDR3 DNA reads as TGTGCCAGCAGCCATTTGAGGGACTTCTACGAGCAGTACTTC.

This clone came up once. This rearrangement joins TRBV7-2 to TRBJ2-7, with 10 positions matching TRBD2. This CDR3 spans 14 amino acids. V lost 6 bases and J lost 2; bases outside the gene matches: 4. Germline CDR1 SGHTA, CDR2 FQGNSA. CDR3 sequence: CASSLLAGPYEQYF. In nucleotides, the CDR3 is TGTGCCAGCAGTCTACTAGCGGGACCCTACGAGCAGTACTTC.

The genes are TRBV7-2 and TRBJ2-5; 11 bases map to TRBD1. V lost 4 bases, J lost 2 bases, and 15 bases stayed unmatched. The CDR3 length is 19 residues. The V gene's germline CDR1 is SGHTA and CDR2 FQGNSA. The CDR3 DNA sequence: TGTGCCAGCAGCTCCACCGGGACAGGGGGTAGGAATCGACAAGAGACCCAGTACTTC. Amino acid sequence: CASSSTGTGGRNRQETQYF. The whole variable domain, remainder taken from reference TRBV7-2 and TRBJ2-5, is GAGVSQSPSNKVTEKGKDVELRCDPISGHTALYWYRQSLGQGLEFLIYFQGNSAPDKSGLPSDRFSAERTGGSVSTLTIQRTQQEDSAVYLCASSSTGTGGRNRQETQYFGPGTRLLVL.

V gene TRBV2 combines with J gene TRBJ2-1, with TRBD2 identical over 9 bases. The length of the CDR3 is 17 residues. The germline gives CDR1 SNHLY, CDR2 FYNNEI. The V and J ends lost 6 bases and 4 bases, in that order; junction bases with no gene match: 13. CDR3 residues: CASRSYPGLAGYNEQFF. CDR3 in DNA: TGTGCCAGCAGGTCGTATCCAGGGCTAGCGGGGTACAATGAGCAGTTCTTC.

The rearrangement joins TRBV6-5 to TRBJ2-7, with a possible D match to TRBD1 (6 bases). CDR1 and CDR2 from the germline V gene are MNHEY and SVGAGI. This CDR3 has 15 residues. Trimming took 0 bases from V and 3 from J, leaving 12 bases between them. CDR3 sequence (DNA): TGTGCCAGCAGTTACTCCAGGGGCTCCGGCTACGAGCAGTACTTC. This translates into CASSYSRGSGYEQYF.